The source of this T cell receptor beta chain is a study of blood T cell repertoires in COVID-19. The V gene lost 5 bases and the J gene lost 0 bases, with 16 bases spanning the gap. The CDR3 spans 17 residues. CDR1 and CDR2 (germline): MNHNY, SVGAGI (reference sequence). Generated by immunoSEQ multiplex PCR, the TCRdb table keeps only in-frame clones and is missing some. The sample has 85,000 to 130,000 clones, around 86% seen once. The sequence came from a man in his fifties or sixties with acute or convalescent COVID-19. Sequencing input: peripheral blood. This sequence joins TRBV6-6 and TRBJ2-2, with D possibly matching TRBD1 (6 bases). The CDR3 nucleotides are TGTGCCAGCAGTCAGAGGGCAGGGGCTACGAACACCGGGGAGCTGTTTTTT. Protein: CASSQRAGATNTGELFF.